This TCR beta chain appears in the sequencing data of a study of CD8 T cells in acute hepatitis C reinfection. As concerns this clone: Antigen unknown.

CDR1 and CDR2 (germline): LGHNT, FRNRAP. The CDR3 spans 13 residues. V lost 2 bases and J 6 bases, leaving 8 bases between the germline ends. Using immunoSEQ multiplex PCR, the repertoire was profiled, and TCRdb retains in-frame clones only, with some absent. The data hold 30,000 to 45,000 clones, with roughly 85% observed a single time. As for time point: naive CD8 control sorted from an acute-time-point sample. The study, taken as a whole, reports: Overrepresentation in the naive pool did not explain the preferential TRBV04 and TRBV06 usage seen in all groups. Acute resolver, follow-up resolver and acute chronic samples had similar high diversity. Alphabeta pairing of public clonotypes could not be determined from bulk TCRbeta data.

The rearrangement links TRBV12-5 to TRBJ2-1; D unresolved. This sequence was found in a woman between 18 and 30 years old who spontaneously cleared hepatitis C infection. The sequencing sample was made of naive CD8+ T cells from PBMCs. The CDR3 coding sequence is TGTGCTAGTGGTTTGTACGTTTCCAATGAGCAGTTCTTC. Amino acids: CASGLYVSNEQFF.